The 22 T cell receptor beta chains presented below share a single source sample, sequenced in a study of cytomegalovirus exposure and HLA in healthy donors. PCR used 60 Vbeta primers and 13 Jbeta primers. Data came from immunoSEQ multiplex PCR; TCRdb stores just in-frame clones and leaves some out. There are about 150,000 clones in the sample; about four fifths occur only once, and roughly 0.99% lies in the top ten. Material for sequencing was PBMCs. The receptor set was obtained from a male donor in good health and CMV-seronegative.

The sample holds a few counts of this clone. This rearrangement joins TRBV5-1 to TRBJ1-5, with D unresolved. The CDR3 consists of 13 residues. Between the trimmed V and J ends, which lost 0 bases and 3 bases, there was a span of 4 bases. Germline values: CDR1 SGHRS, CDR2 YFSETQ. CDR3 loop: CASSLGNNQPQHF. CDR3 nucleotide sequence: TGCGCCAGCAGCTTGGGTAACAATCAGCCCCAGCATTTT.

This clone showed up just a few times. This chain connects TRBV7-8 to TRBJ2-7, with 10 bases identical to TRBD1. This CDR3 is built from 13 residues. Per germline, CDR1 SGHVS and CDR2 FQNEAQ. Trimming at V came to 5 bases and at J to 7 bases, leaving 5 bases not matched to a gene. In nucleotides, the CDR3 is TGTGCCAGCAGCCGGGACAGGGGCCGAGAGCAGTACTTC. Amino acid sequence: CASSRDRGREQYF.

The rearrangement links TRBV6-6 to TRBJ2-5; 13 bases line up with TRBD2. Germline values: CDR1 MNHNY, CDR2 SVGAGI (reference sequence). With V trimmed by 6 bases and J by 3 bases, 1 base remained unmatched. The CDR3 is made up of 14 amino acids. The chain's CDR3 is CASRGLAGEETQYF. CDR3 coding DNA: TGTGCCAGCAGAGGACTAGCGGGGGAAGAGACCCAGTACTTC.

This chain connects TRBV6-5 to TRBJ1-6; TRBD1 is a possible D gene (5 bases). The germline V and J ends were trimmed by 3 bases and 8 bases, with 14 bases remaining between them. CDR1 and CDR2 from the germline V gene are MNHEY and SVGAGI. This CDR3 is 15 amino acids long. The DNA for the CDR3 is TGTGCCAGCAGTTATACCGGGGGGTGGGATTCACCCCTCCACTTT. It codes for CASSYTGGWDSPLHF.

The genes are TRBV30 and TRBJ1-5, with D tentatively TRBD1 (5 bases). V shed 0 bases and J shed 7 bases, with 13 bases lying between them. The CDR3 loop spans 14 amino acids. Germline V gene data show CDR1 as GTSNPN and CDR2 as SVGIG (reference sequence). The CDR3 here is CAWSVYRQGQPQHF. The DNA of the CDR3 is TGTGCCTGGAGTGTGTACAGGCAGGGACAGCCCCAGCATTTT.

This chain links TRBV2 with TRBJ1-1; possible D gene TRBD1, 5 bases. The CDR3 runs 13 residues. Germline-derived CDR1 and CDR2 are SNHLY and FYNNEI. V lost 6 bases and J 1 base, leaving 9 bases between the germline ends. For the CDR3, the DNA is TGTGCCAGCAGGGGGGGGAAGAACACTGAAGCTTTCTTT. It yields the protein CASRGGKNTEAFF.

The chain uses TRBV10-2 and TRBJ1-2; D is uncertain. V was shortened by 2 bases and J by 2 bases, with 6 bases between the two germline ends. From germline, CDR1 is WSHSY and CDR2 SAAADI. The CDR3 has 13 residues. The CDR3 loop is CASSEGGNYGYTF. DNA for the CDR3: TGCGCCAGCAGTGAGGGAGGGAACTATGGCTACACCTTC.

The V gene is TRBV19, the J gene TRBJ2-5; 7 nucleotides align to TRBD1. Germline loops: CDR1 LNHDA, CDR2 SQIVND (reference sequence). The trim removed 5 bases at V and 2 bases at J, leaving 5 bases unmatched. The CDR3 covers 14 residues. The CDR3 coding sequence is TGTGCCAGTAGTGTAAGGGACAGACAAGAGACCCAGTACTTC. It encodes CASSVRDRQETQYF.

About this clone: The junction shows a germline mismatch at one end, possibly a read error. At the DNA level, this CDR3 is encoded by other sequences in the same sample as well. The chain is built from TRBV4-3 and TRBJ1-1; the D gene is possibly TRBD1 (6 bases). The CDR3 contains 15 residues. Germline assignment: CDR1 LGHNA and CDR2 YSLEER. CDR3 DNA sequence: TGCGCCAGCAGCCACTCGACAGGACTGAACACTGAAGCCTTCTTT. Amino acid sequence: CASSHSTGLNTEAFF.

This clone was recorded a few times. This chain joins TRBV7-9 and TRBJ1-6; D unresolved. Per germline, CDR1 SEHNR and CDR2 FQNEAQ (reference sequence). With 5 bases removed from V and 9 bases from J, the gap between germline ends came to 11 bases. This CDR3 has 13 amino acids. For the CDR3, the DNA is TGTGCCAGCAGCCCCGGAGGCGTTTCACCCCTCCACTTT. Translation: CASSPGGVSPLHF.

The V and J genes are TRBV12-2 and TRBJ2-4; the D call TRBD2 from the table was never checked on the DNA. TRBV12-2 represents a pseudogene. The CDR3 length is 21 residues. CDR3 loop: CASRLKVVPSGGARAKNIQYF. DNA of the CDR3: TGTGCAAGTCGCTTGAAGGTTGTGCCTAGCGGGGGGGCCCGGGCCAAAAACATTCAGTACTTC.

V usage is TRBV30 and J usage is TRBJ2-1; 12 bases fit TRBD2. Germline CDR1 reads GTSNPN; CDR2 reads SVGIG (reference sequence). The CDR3 runs 16 residues. The J segment lost 4 bases and the V segment lost 3 bases, leaving 7 bases of the junction unmatched. CDR3 coding DNA: TGTGCCTGGAGGAGGGCTAGCGGGGGGGTTTACAATGAGCAGTTCTTC. Protein sequence: CAWRRASGGVYNEQFF.

The rearrangement joins TRBV4-3 to TRBJ2-1; no reliable D call. This CDR3 has 15 amino acids. CDR1 and CDR2 from the germline V gene are LGHNA and YSLEER. Trimming removed 0 bases at V and 7 bases at J, with 13 bases between. The CDR3 bases are TGCGCCAGCAGCCAAGATAGCTACCCCGGAAATGAGCAGTTCTTC. Encoded protein: CASSQDSYPGNEQFF.

This sequence joins TRBV6-4 and TRBJ2-3; 8 bases agree with TRBD2. J lost 4 bases, V lost 0 bases, and 0 bases had no gene match. Germline CDR1 MRHNA, CDR2 SNTAGT. The CDR3 sequence is 14 residues long. The CDR3 nucleotides are TGTGCCAGCAGTGACTCGCGGGGGGCAGATACGCAGTATTTT. Its translation is CASSDSRGADTQYF.

The chain joins TRBV10-3 to TRBJ2-7; possible D gene TRBD2, 6 bases. The CDR3 extends over 12 amino acids. The ends were cut back, 2 bases at V and 5 bases at J, with 7 bases in the middle. Germline V gene lookup returns CDR1 ENHRY and CDR2 SYGVKD. In nucleotides, the CDR3 is TGTGCCATCAGTGAGGCTAGCGACGAGCAGTACTTC. This gives the protein CAISEASDEQYF.

J is TRBJ1-1 and V is TRBV6-6; D is perhaps TRBD1 (6 bases). Germline V gene sequence: CDR1 MNHNY, CDR2 SVGAGI (reference sequence). The CDR3 has 12 residues. Trimming pared 11 bases from V and 6 bases from J, leaving 16 bases between. Written as DNA, the CDR3 is TGTGCCTCGTTACAGGGTCGGGCTGAAGCTTTCTTT. This gives the protein CASLQGRAEAFF.

A few counts support this clone. The chain joins TRBV4-3 to TRBJ1-6; 7 bases agree with TRBD1. The trim removed 3 bases at V and 8 bases at J, leaving 1 base unmatched. The length of the CDR3 is 13 residues. CDR1 is LGHNA, CDR2 YSLEER, per germline. CDR3 region: CASSHDRDSPLHF. DNA of the CDR3: TGCGCCAGCAGCCATGACAGGGATTCACCCCTCCACTTT.

This clone was found once. The gene calls are TRBV30 and TRBJ1-1, with D maybe TRBD1 (5 bases). The CDR3 sequence is 12 residues long. V lost 1 base to trimming and J lost 8 bases, with 11 bases between them. Looked up from germline, CDR1 is GTSNPN and CDR2 is SVGIG (reference sequence). CDR3 residues: CAWSADSGEAFF. The CDR3 DNA reads as TGTGCCTGGAGTGCCGACAGCGGGGAAGCTTTCTTT.

This rearrangement joins TRBV14 to TRBJ1-5; D remains ambiguous. V was cut by 1 base and J by 4 bases, with 5 bases left in between. This CDR3 has 13 amino acids. The V gene's germline CDR1 is SGHDN and CDR2 FVKESK. CDR3: CASSQADNQPQHF. The CDR3 nucleotides are TGTGCCAGCAGCCAAGCAGATAATCAGCCCCAGCATTTT.

V gene TRBV27 combines with J gene TRBJ1-2; D unclear. The CDR3 has 11 residues. V dropped 5 bases and J dropped 10 bases, with 11 bases sitting between them. Germline loops: CDR1 MNHEY, CDR2 SMNVEV (reference sequence). CDR3 loop: CASSPLKPYTF. In nucleotides, the CDR3 is TGTGCCAGCAGTCCCCTAAAACCCTACACCTTC.

The chain combines TRBV19 with TRBJ1-2; D call uncertain. This CDR3 has 13 amino acids. V shed 4 bases and J shed 4 bases, with 10 bases lying between them. From germline, CDR1 is LNHDA and CDR2 SQIVND (reference sequence). DNA of the CDR3: TGTGCCAGTAGTACCCAGGTCTCCTATGGCTACACCTTC. This gives the protein CASSTQVSYGYTF.

The chain carries TRBV19 and TRBJ2-3; possibly TRBD1 for D (7 bases). Trimming removed 1 base at V and 0 bases at J, with 11 bases between. This CDR3 comprises 16 residues. Germline V gene lookup returns CDR1 LNHDA and CDR2 SQIVND (reference sequence). The CDR3 is CASSIAAGGSTDTQYF. The DNA for the CDR3 is TGTGCCAGTAGTATAGCGGCAGGGGGGAGCACAGATACGCAGTATTTT.